This T cell receptor (beta chain) was profiled in a study of metastatic and nonmetastatic thyroid tumors. Overall study context: A comparison of repertoires was made across blood and tumor or nodule tissue from malignant and benign thyroid patients.

The entire patient cohort was treatment-naive prior to thyroid surgery. This clone showed up just a few times. The length of the CDR3 is 15 residues. Trimming cost V 6 bases and J 2 bases, with 17 bases left between them. Germline lookup yields CDR1 MDHEN and CDR2 SYDVKM. TCRdb re-clonotyped the PCR reads through MiXCR. The table has 3,500 to 5,000 clones, 36% seen once. Sequences were obtained from tumor tissue. The TCR was taken from a female donor with papillary thyroid cancer or a benign thyroid nodule (not recorded which). Some clones in this sample may be carry-over from other donors' samples. This rearrangement joins TRBV28 to TRBJ2-7; D is possibly TRBD1 or TRBD2 (5 bases each). The CDR3 protein is CASRRGGGLTYEQYF. CDR3 sequence (DNA): TGTGCCAGCAGGAGGGGTGGGGGTCTTACCTACGAGCAGTACTTC.